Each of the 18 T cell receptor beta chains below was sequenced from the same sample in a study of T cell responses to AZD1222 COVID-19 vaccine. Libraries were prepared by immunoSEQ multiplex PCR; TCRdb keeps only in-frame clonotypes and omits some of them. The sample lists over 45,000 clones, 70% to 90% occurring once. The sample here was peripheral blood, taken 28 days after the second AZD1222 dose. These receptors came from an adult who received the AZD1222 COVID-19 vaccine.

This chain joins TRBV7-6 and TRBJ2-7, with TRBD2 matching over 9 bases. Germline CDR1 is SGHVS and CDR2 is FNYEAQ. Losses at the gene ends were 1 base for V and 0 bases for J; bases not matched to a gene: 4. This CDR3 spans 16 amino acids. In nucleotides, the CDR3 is TGTGCCAGCAGCTTAGGGACAGCGGGGGGCTCCTACGAGCAGTACTTC. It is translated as CASSLGTAGGSYEQYF. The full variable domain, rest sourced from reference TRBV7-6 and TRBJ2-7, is GAGVSQSPRYKVTKRGQDVALRCDPISGHVSLYWYRQALGQGPEFLTYFNYEAQQDKSGLPNDRFSAERPEGSISTLTIQRTEQRDSAMYRCASSLGTAGGSYEQYFGPGTRLTVT.

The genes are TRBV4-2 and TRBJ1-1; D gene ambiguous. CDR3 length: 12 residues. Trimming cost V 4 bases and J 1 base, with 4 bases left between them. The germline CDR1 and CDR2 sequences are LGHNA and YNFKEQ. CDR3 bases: TGTGCCAGCAGCCTGGCGAACACTGAAGCTTTCTTT. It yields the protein CASSLANTEAFF.

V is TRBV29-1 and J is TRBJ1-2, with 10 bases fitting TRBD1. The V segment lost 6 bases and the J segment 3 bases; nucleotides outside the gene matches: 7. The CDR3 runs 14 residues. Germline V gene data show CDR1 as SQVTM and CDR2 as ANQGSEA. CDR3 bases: TGCAGCGTAGTAAGACAGGGGGCTCACTATGGCTACACCTTC. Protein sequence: CSVVRQGAHYGYTF.

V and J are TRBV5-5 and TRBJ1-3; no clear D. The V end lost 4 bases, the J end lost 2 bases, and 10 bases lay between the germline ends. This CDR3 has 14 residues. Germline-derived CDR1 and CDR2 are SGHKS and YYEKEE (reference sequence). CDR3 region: CASSEERTGNTIYF. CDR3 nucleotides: TGTGCCAGCAGCGAGGAACGTACTGGAAACACCATATATTTT.

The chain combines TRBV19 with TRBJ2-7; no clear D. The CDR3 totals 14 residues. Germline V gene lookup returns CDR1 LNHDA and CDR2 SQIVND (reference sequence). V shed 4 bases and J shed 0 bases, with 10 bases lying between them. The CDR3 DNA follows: TGTGCCAGTAGTACGAATACGTACTCCTACGAGCAGTACTTC. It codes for CASSTNTYSYEQYF.

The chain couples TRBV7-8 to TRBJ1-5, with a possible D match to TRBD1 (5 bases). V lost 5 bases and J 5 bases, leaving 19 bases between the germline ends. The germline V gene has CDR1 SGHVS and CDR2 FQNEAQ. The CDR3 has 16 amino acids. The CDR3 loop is CASSTPKTAPYQPQHF. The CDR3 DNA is TGTGCCAGCAGCACTCCTAAGACAGCACCCTATCAGCCCCAGCATTTT. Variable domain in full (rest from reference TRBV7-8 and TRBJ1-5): GAGVSQSPRYKVAKRGQDVALRCDPISGHVSLFWYQQALGQGPEFLTYFQNEAQLDKSGLPSDRFFAERPEGSVSTLKIQRTQQEDSAVYLCASSTPKTAPYQPQHFGDGTRLSIL.

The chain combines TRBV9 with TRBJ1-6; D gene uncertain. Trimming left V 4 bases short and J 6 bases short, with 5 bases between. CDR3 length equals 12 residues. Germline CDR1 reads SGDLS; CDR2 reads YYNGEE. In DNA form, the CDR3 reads TGTGCCAGCAGCCCATTTAATTCACCCCTCCACTTT. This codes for CASSPFNSPLHF.

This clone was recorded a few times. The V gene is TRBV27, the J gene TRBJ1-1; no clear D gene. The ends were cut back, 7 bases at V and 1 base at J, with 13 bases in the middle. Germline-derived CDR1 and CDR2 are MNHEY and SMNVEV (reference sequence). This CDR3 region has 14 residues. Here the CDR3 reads CASTLGMGNTEAFF. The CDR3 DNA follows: TGTGCCAGCACCCTAGGGATGGGGAACACTGAAGCTTTCTTT.

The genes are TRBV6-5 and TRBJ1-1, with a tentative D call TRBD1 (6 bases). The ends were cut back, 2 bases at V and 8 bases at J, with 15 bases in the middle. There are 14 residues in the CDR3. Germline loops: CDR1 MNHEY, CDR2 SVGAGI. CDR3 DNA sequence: TGTGCCAGCAGTTACCGGGGACAAGTCATCGAAGCTTTCTTT. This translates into CASSYRGQVIEAFF.

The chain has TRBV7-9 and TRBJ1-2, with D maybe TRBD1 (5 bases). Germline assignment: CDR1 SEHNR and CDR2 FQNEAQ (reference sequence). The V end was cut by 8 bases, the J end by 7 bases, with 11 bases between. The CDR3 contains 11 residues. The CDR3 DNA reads TGTGCCAGCGGGGGGTACGGTGGCTACACCTTC. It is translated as CASGGYGGYTF.

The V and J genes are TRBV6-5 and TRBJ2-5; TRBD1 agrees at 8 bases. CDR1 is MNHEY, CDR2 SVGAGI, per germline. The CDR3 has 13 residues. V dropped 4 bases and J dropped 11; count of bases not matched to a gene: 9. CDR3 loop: CASSSTRQGPQYF. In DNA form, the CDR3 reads TGTGCCAGCAGTTCAACCCGACAGGGGCCGCAGTACTTC.

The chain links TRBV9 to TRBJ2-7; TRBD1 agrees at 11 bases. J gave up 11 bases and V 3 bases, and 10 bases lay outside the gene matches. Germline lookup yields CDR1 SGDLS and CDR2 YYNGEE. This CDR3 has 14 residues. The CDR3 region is CASSATGTGGYEYF. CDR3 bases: TGTGCCAGCAGCGCGACCGGGACAGGGGGTTATGAGTACTTC.

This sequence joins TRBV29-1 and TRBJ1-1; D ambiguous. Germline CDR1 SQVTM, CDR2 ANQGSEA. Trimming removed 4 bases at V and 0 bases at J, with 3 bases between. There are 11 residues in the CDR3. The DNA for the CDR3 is TGCAGCGTTGCGATGAACACTGAAGCTTTCTTT. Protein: CSVAMNTEAFF. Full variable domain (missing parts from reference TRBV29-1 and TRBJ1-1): SAVISQKPSRDICQRGTSLTIQCQVDSQVTMMFWYRQQPGQSLTLIATANQGSEATYESGFVIDKFPISRPNLTFSTLTVSNMSPEDSSIYLCSVAMNTEAFFGQGTRLTVV.

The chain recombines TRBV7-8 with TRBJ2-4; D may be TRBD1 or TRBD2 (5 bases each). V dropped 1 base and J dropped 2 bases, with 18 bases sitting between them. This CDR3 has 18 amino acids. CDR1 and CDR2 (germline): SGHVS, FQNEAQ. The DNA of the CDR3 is TGTGCCAGCAGCTTAGGGGGGTTTCTGTCCGTTTCCAAAAACATTCAGTACTTC. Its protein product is CASSLGGFLSVSKNIQYF.

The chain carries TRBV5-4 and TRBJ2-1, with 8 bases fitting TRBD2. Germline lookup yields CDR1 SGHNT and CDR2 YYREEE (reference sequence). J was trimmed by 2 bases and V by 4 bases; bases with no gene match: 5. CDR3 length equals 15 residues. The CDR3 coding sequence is TGTGCCAGCAGCGCCGGGACTAGTACCTACAATGAGCAGTTCTTC. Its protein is CASSAGTSTYNEQFF. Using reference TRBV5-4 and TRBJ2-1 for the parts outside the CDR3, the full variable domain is ETGVTQSPTHLIKTRGQQVTLRCSSQSGHNTVSWYQQALGQGPQFIFQYYREEENGRGNFPPRFSGLQFPNYSSELNVNALELDDSALYLCASSAGTSTYNEQFFGPGTRLTVL.

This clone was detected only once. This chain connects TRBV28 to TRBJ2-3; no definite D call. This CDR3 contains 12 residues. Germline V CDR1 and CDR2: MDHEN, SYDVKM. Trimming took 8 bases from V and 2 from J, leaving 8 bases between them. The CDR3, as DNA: TGTGCCAGCGTAGGGATCACAGATACGCAGTATTTT. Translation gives CASVGITDTQYF.

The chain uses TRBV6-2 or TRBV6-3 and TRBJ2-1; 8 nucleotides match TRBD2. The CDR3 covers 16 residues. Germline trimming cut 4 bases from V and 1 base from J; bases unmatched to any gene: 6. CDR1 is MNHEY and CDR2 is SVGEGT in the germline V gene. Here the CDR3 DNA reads TGTGCCAGCAGTTTCATCGGGGGGGCTTCCTACAATGAGCAGTTCTTC. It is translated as CASSFIGGASYNEQFF.

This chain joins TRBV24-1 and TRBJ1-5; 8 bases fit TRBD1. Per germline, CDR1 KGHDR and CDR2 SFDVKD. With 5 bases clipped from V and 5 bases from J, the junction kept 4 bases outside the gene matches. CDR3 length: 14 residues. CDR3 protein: CATSVRTGYQPQHF. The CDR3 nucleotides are TGTGCCACCAGTGTCCGGACAGGGTATCAGCCCCAGCATTTT.